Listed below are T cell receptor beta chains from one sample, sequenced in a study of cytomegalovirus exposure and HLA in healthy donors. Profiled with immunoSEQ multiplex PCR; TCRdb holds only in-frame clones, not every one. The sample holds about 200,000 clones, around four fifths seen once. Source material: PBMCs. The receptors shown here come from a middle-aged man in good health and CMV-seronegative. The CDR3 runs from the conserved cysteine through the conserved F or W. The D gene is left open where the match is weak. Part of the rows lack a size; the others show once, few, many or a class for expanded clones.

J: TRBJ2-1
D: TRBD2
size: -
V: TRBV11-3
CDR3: CASSLGIAGGQEEQFF
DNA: TGTGCCAGCAGCTTAGGGATAGCGGGAGGCCAGGAGGAGCAGTTCTTC

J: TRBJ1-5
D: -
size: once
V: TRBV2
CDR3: CASSDPGANNQPQHF
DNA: TGTGCCAGCAGTGACCCAGGGGCAAACAATCAGCCCCAGCATTTT

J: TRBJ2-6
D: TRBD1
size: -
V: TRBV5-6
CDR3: CASSRTGERSGANVLTF
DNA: TGTGCCAGCAGCCGGACAGGAGAACGCTCTGGGGCCAACGTCCTGACTTTC

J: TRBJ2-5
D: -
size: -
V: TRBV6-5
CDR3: CASSPGAVLQETQYF
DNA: TGTGCCAGCAGTCCTGGGGCAGTACTACAAGAGACCCAGTACTTC

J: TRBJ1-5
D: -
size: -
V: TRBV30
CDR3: CAWSPLGGLQPQHF
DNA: TGTGCCTGGAGCCCCTTGGGGGGGTTGCAGCCCCAGCATTTT

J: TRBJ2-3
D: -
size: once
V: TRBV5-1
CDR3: CASNWDTVSTDTQYF
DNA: TGCGCCAGCAACTGGGACACAGTGAGCACAGATACGCAGTATTTT

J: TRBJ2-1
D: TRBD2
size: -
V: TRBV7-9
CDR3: CASSFTSGGRNEQFF
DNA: TGTGCCAGCAGCTTCACTAGCGGGGGCAGGAATGAGCAGTTCTTC

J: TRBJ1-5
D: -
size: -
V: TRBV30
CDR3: CAWSVGGARSNQPQHF
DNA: TGTGCCTGGAGTGTCGGGGGGGCCCGGAGCAATCAGCCCCAGCATTTT

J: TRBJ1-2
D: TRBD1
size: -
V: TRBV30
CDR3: CAWDRDSNGYTF
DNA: TGTGCCTGGGACCGGGACAGCAATGGCTACACCTTC

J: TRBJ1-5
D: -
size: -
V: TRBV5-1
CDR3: CASSVQGLSNQPQHF
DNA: TGCGCCAGCAGCGTACAGGGTCTGAGCAATCAGCCCCAGCATTTT

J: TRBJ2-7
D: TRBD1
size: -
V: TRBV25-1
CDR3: CASTGQGTYEQYF
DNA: TGTGCCAGCACCGGACAGGGAACCTACGAGCAGTACTTC

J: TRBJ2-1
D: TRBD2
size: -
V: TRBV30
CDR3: CAWSRSGRVNEQFF
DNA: TGTGCCTGGAGTAGGAGCGGGAGGGTTAATGAGCAGTTCTTC

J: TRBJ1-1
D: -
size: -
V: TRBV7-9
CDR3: CSSGPANTEAFF
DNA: TGTTCCAGCGGGCCAGCAAACACTGAAGCTTTCTTT

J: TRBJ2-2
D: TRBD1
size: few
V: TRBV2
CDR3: CASSDLGQVAGTGELFF
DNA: TGTGCCAGCAGCGATCTCGGACAGGTGGCCGGCACCGGGGAGCTGTTTTTT

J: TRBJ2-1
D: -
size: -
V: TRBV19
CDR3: CASSGSSYNEQFF
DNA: TGTGCCAGTAGCGGGAGTTCCTACAATGAGCAGTTCTTC

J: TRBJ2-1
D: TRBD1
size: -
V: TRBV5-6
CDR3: CASSSTTGTPYNEQFF
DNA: TGTGCCAGCAGCTCCACGACAGGGACGCCTTACAATGAGCAGTTCTTC

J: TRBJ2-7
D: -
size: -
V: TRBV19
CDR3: CASSRTVSAYEQYF
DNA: TGTGCCAGTAGTAGGACAGTCAGCGCCTACGAGCAGTACTTC

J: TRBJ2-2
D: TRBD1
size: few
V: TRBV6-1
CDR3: CASSRDRVNTGELFF
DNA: TGTGCCAGCAGTCGGGACAGGGTGAACACCGGGGAGCTGTTTTTT

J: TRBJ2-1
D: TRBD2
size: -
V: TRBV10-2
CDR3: CASSERAGTSLFF
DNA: TGCGCCAGCAGTGAGAGGGCCGGGACTAGTCTGTTCTTC

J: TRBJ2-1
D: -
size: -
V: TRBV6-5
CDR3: CASSYDSFSYNEQFF
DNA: TGTGCCAGCAGTTACGACAGTTTCTCCTACAATGAGCAGTTCTTC

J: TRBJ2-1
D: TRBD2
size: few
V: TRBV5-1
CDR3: CASSLTAGDHNEQFF
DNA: TGCGCCAGCAGCTTGACGGCGGGAGACCACAATGAGCAGTTCTTC

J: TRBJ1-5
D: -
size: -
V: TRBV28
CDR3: CASRGRSQPQHF
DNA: TGTGCCAGCAGAGGGAGGAGTCAGCCCCAGCATTTT

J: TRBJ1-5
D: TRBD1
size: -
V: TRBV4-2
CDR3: CASSQEDRGPRQPQHF
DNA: TGTGCCAGCAGCCAAGAGGACAGGGGGCCAAGGCAGCCCCAGCATTTT

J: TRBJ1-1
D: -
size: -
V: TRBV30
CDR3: CAWSVRGGMNTEAFF
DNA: TGTGCCTGGAGTGTACGGGGTGGGATGAACACTGAAGCTTTCTTT

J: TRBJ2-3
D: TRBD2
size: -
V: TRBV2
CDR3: CASSASGRRGTDTQYF
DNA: TGTGCCAGCAGTGCAAGCGGGAGAAGGGGTACAGATACGCAGTATTTT

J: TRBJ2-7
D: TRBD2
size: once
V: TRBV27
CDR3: CASSLNAGGRYEQYF
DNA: TGTGCCAGCAGTTTAAACGCGGGAGGTCGCTACGAGCAGTACTTC

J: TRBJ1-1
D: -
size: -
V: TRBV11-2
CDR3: CASSLDGPEAFF
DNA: TGTGCCAGCAGCTTAGATGGGCCTGAAGCTTTCTTT

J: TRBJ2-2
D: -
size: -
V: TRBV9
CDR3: CASSSRERGELFF
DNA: TGTGCCAGCAGCTCCCGGGAGCGGGGGGAGCTGTTTTTT

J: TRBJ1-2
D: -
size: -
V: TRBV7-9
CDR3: CSTEILNYGYTF
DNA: TGCTCCACCGAGATACTCAACTATGGCTACACCTTC

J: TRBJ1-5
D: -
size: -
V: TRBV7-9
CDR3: CASSLSSNQPQHF
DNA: TGTGCCAGCAGCTTATCTTCCAATCAGCCCCAGCATTTT

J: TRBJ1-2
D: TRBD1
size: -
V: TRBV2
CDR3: CASSTRDRVNYGYTF
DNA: TGTGCCAGCAGCACCAGGGACAGAGTGAACTATGGCTACACCTTC

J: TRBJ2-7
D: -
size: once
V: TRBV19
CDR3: CASSISAEGAEQYF
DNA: TGTGCCAGTAGTATCTCAGCGGAGGGGGCCGAGCAGTACTTC

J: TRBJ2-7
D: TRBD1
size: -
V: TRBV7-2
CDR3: CASSFSGQATYEQYF
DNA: TGTGCCAGCAGCTTCAGCGGACAGGCGACCTACGAGCAGTACTTC

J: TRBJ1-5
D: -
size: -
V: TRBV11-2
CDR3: CASSTTRGRGQPQHF
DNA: TGTGCCAGCAGCACGACACGAGGACGGGGTCAGCCCCAGCATTTT

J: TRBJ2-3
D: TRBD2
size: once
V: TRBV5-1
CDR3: CASSLVLAGGPNTQYF
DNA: TGCGCCAGCAGCTTAGTACTAGCGGGAGGGCCAAATACGCAGTATTTT

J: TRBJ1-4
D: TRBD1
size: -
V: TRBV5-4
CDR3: CASSTGGGVEKLFF
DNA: TGTGCCAGCAGCACTGGAGGGGGCGTTGAAAAACTGTTTTTT

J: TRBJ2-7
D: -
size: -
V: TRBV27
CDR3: CASRLRQMSYEQYF
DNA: TGTGCCAGCAGACTCCGACAGATGTCCTACGAGCAGTACTTC

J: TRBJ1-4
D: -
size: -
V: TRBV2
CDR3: CASSEALAGKLFF
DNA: TGTGCCAGCAGTGAAGCGTTGGCTGGAAAACTGTTTTTT

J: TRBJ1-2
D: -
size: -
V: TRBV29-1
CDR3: CSVIWTVNYGYTF
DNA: TGCAGCGTGATATGGACAGTTAACTATGGCTACACCTTC

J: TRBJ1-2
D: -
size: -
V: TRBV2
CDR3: CASTNPNYGYTF
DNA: TGTGCCAGCACTAACCCTAACTATGGCTACACCTTC

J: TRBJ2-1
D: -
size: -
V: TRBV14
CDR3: CASSQVGSSSYNEQFF
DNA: TGTGCCAGCAGCCAAGTAGGTTCTAGCTCCTACAATGAGCAGTTCTTC

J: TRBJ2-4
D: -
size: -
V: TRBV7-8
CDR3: CASTDRRGVDIQYF
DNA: TGTGCCAGCACCGACCGCAGGGGTGTGGACATTCAGTACTTC

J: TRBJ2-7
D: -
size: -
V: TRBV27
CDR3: CASASGAYEQYF
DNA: TGTGCCAGCGCAAGCGGAGCCTACGAGCAGTACTTC

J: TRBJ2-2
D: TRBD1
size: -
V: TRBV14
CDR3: CASSRQGANTGELFF
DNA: TGTGCCAGCAGCCGGCAGGGGGCGAACACCGGGGAGCTGTTTTTT

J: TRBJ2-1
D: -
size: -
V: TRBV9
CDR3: CASSVEGSGSYNEQFF
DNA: TGTGCCAGCAGCGTAGAGGGTAGCGGATCCTACAATGAGCAGTTCTTC

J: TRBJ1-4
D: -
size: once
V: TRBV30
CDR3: CAWAGRRGGATNEKLFF
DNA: TGTGCCTGGGCCGGGCGCCGGGGAGGGGCAACTAATGAAAAACTGTTTTTT